Described below is a single T cell receptor beta chain sequence and its context. Some clones are missing from TCRdb's copy, which holds only in-frame ones; the method was immunoSEQ multiplex PCR. The data contain around 150,000 clones, about 87% of them singletons. The data stem from a study of blood T cell repertoires in COVID-19. Study-wide background: Nucleic acid was either cDNA or gDNA, and it came from T cells, B-cell-depleted T cells, or PBMCs.

There are 15 residues in the CDR3. Trimming stripped 2 bases from V and 3 bases from J, with 13 bases between. From germline, CDR1 is SGHRS and CDR2 YFSETQ. The clonotype was recovered from a human donor with COVID-19, enrolled during active disease. The donor label of this sample is uncertain. The chain recombines TRBV5-1 with TRBJ2-3; D might be TRBD1 (8 bases). Sequencing was carried out using peripheral blood. The CDR3, as DNA: TGCGCCAGCAGCTTTAAACAGGGGGGGACAGATACGCAGTATTTT. It yields the protein CASSFKQGGTDTQYF.